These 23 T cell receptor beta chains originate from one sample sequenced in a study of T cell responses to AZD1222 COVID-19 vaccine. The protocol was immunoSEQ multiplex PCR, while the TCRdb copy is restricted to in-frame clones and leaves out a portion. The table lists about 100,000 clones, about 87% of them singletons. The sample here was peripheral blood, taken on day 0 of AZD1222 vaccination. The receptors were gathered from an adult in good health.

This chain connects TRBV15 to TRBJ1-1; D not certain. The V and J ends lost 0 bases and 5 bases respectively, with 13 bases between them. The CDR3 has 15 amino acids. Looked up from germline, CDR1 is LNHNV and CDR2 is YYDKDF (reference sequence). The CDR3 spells CATSRDFGLGTEAFF. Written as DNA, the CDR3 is TGTGCCACCAGCAGAGATTTCGGCCTGGGGACTGAAGCTTTCTTT.

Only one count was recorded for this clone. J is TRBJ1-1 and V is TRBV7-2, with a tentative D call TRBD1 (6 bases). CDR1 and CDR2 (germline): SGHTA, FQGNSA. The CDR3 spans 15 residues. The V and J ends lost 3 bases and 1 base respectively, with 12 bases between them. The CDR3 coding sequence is TGTGCCAGCAGCTTTGACAGGTCTCCGAACACTGAAGCTTTCTTT. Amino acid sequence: CASSFDRSPNTEAFF.

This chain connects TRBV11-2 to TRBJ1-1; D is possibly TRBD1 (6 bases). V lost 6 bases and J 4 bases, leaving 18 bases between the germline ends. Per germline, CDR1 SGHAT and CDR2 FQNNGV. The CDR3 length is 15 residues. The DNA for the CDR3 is TGTGCCAGCAGTAGAGAGACAGGTCCGATCACTGAAGCTTTCTTT. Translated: CASSRETGPITEAFF. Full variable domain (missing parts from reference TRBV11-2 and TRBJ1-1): EAGVAQSPRYKIIEKRQSVAFWCNPISGHATLYWYQQILGQGPKLLIQFQNNGVVDDSQLPKDRFSAERLKGVDSTLKIQPAKLEDSAVYLCASSRETGPITEAFFGQGTRLTVV.

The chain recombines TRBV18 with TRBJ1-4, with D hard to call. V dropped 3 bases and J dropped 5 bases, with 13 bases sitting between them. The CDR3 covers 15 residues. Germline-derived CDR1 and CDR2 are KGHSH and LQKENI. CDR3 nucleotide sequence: TGTGCCAGCTCACCGAACACCGGAACCAATGAAAAACTGTTTTTT. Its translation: CASSPNTGTNEKLFF.

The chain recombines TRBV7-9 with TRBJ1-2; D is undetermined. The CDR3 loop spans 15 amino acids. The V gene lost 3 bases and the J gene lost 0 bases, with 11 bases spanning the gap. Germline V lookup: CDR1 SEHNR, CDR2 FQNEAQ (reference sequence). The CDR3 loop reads CASSLGERPNYGYTF. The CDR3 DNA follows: TGTGCCAGCAGCTTGGGAGAACGGCCTAACTATGGCTACACCTTC.

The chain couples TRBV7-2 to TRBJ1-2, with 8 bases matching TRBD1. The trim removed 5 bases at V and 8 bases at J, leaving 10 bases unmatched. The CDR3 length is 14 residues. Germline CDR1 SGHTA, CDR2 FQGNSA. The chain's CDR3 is CASSLTGVGEGYTF. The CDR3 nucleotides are TGTGCCAGCAGCCTGACAGGGGTGGGAGAAGGCTACACCTTC.

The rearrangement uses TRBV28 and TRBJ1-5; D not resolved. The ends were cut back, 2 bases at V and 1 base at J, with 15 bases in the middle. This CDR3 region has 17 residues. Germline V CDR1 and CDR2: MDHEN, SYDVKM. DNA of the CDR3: TGTGCCAGCAGTTTAATAGGGCGAGGACGGAGCAATCAGCCCCAGCATTTT. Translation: CASSLIGRGRSNQPQHF.

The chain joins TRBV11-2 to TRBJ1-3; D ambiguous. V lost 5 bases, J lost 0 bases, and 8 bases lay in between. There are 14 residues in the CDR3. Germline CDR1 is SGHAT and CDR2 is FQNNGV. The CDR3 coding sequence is TGTGCCAGCAGCCCAACGGTCTCTGGAAACACCATATATTTT. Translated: CASSPTVSGNTIYF.

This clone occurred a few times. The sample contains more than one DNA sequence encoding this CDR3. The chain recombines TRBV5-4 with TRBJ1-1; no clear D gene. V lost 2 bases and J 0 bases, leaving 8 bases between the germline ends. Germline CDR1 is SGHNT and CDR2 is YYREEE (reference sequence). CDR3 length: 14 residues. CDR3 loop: CASSLGQMNTEAFF. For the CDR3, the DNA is TGTGCCAGCAGCTTAGGTCAAATGAACACTGAAGCTTTCTTT.

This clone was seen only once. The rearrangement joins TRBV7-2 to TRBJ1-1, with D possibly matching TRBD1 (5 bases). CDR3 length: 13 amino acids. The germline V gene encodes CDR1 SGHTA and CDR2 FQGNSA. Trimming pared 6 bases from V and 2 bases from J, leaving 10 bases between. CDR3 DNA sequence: TGTGCCAGCAGTGTGACAGAAAACACTGAAGCTTTCTTT. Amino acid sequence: CASSVTENTEAFF.

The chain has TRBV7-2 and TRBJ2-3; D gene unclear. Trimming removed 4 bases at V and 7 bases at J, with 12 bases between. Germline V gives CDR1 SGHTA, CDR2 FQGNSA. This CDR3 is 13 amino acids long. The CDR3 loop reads CASSYPPPNTQYF. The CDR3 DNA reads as TGTGCCAGCAGCTACCCCCCTCCGAATACGCAGTATTTT. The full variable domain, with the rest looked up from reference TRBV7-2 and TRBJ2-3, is GAGVSQSPSNKVTEKGKDVELRCDPISGHTALYWYRQSLGQGLEFLIYFQGNSAPDKSGLPSDRFSAERTGGSVSTLTIQRTQQEDSAVYLCASSYPPPNTQYFGPGTRLTVL.

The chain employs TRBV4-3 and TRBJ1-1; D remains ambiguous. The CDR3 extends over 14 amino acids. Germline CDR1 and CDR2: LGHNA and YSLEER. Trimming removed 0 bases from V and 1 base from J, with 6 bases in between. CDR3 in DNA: TGCGCCAGCAGCCAAGATACTTCGAACACTGAAGCTTTCTTT. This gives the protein CASSQDTSNTEAFF.

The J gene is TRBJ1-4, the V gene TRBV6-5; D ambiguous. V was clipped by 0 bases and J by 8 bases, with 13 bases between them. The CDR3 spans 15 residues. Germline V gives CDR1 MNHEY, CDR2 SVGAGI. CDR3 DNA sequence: TGTGCCAGCAGTTACTCGGGAGGGCTTCGGGAAAAACTGTTTTTT. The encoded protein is CASSYSGGLREKLFF.

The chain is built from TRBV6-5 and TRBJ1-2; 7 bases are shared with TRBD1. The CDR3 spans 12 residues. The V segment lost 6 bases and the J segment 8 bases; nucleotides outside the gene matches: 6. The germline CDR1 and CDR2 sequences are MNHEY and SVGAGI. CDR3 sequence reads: CASRAPGGGYTF. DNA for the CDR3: TGTGCCAGCAGAGCTCCAGGGGGAGGCTACACCTTC.

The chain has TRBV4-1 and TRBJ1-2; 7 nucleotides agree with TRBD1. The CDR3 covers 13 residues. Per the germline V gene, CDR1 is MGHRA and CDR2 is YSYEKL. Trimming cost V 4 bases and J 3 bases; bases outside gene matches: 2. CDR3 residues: CASSLGTDYGYTF. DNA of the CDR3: TGCGCCAGCAGCCTTGGGACAGACTATGGCTACACCTTC.

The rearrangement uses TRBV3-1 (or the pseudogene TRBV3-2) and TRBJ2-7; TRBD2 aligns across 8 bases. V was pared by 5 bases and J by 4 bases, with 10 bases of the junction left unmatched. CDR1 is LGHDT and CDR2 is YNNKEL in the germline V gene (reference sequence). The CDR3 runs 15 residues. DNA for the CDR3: TGTGCCAGCAGCTCCCCGGGGGGGCGCGGGTACGAGCAGTACTTC. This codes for CASSSPGGRGYEQYF.

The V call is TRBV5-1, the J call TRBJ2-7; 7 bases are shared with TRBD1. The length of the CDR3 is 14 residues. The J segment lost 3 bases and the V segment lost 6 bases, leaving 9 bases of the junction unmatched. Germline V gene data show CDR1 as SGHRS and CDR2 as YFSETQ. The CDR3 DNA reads TGCGCCAGCAACGCCGGGACAGAGAACTACGAGCAGTACTTC. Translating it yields CASNAGTENYEQYF.

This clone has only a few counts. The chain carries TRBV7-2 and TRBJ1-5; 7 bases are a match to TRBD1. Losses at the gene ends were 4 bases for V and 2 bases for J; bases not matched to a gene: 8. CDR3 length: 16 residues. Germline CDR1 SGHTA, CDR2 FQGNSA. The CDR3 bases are TGTGCCAGCAGCTCCCCGGACAGGACGGGCAATCAGCCCCAGCATTTT. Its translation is CASSSPDRTGNQPQHF.

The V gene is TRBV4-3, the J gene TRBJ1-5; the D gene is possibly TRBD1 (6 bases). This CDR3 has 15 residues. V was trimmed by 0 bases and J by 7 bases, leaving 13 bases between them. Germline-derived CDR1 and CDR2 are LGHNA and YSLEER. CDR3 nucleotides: TGCGCCAGCAGCCAAGATAGGGCAGGGGTCCAGCCCCAGCATTTT. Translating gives CASSQDRAGVQPQHF.

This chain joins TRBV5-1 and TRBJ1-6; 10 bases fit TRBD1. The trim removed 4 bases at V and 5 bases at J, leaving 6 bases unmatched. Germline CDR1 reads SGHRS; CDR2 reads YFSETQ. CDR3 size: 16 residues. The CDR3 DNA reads TGCGCCAGCAGCAGGGGACAGGGGACGAATAATTCACCCCTCCACTTT. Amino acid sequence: CASSRGQGTNNSPLHF.

The CDR3 DNA reads TGTGCCAGCAGTCGCCCTTCGGGACTAGCGGGGGGAGTTCGTGATACGCAGTATTTT. It codes for CASSRPSGLAGGVRDTQYF. V is TRBV27 and J is TRBJ2-3, with 15 bases fitting TRBD2. The CDR3 has 19 amino acids. CDR1 and CDR2 (germline): MNHEY, SMNVEV (reference sequence). After removal of 5 bases from V and 6 bases from J, the junction contained 15 bases not matched to a gene.

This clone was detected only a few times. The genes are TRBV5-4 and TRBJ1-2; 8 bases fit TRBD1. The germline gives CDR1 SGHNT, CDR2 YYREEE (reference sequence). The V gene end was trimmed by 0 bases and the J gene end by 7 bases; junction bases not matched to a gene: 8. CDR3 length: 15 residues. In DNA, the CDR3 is TGTGCCAGCAGCTTGGTTGCCAGGGGGCTACGTGGCTACACCTTC. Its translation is CASSLVARGLRGYTF.

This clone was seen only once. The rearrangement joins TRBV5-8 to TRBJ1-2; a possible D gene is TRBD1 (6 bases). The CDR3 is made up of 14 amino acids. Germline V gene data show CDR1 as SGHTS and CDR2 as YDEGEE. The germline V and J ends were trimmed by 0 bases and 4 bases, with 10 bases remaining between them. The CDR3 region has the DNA TGTGCCAGCAGCTTGGGGCAGGGGACCTATGGCTACACCTTC. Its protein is CASSLGQGTYGYTF.